This T cell receptor (beta chain) emerged from a study of shared clonotypes between healthy human individuals (dated by TCRdb to 2018 to 2020). Study-level background: The cohort comprised a couple of women and a few men aged 18 to 49 years. Each donor's leukapheresis produced roughly between roughly 0.94 and 9.5 billion PBMCs. To increase sequencing depth and limit assay-specific biases, different laboratories used diverse techniques to prepare libraries and sequence TCR repertoires. Per donor, three plates each were used for CD4 naive and CD4 memory, two for CD8 naive, and one for CD8 memory. Blood TCR repertoires of 5 or 6 healthy adults were deeply sequenced to estimate repertoire size and the extent of clonotype sharing between individuals. Study-wide conclusions, independent of this receptor: Compared with non-shared clonotypes, clonotypes shared by all four sorted-subset donors had higher generation probabilities. Incomplete sequencing was indicated by rarefaction of sorted-subset datasets, despite the large sequencing depth. The genetic and exposure-history diversity represented was limited by the small number of donors. When a handful of donors were compared, the shared fraction of clonotypes was 5% to 6.5% for naive CD4, around 3.5% for naive CD8, 2% to 2.5% for memory CD4, and roughly 0.4% for memory CD8. Based on pairwise subsampling, the degree of clonotype sharing among donors was expected to be affected by sequencing depth. Estimated clonotype richness was generally larger for naive than for memory subsets. Sampling was restricted to blood, and TCR repertoires in tissues likely differ from the TCR repertoires found in blood.

Remarks on this clone: The specificity of this receptor is unknown. Base qualities are not at hand, and no much larger clone is one base apart.

Healthy HIV-negative adults with no recently reported acute infections or vaccinations were included as donors. All donors were Caucasian adults living in Nashville, Tennessee, USA. CD4+ T cells were enriched through magnetic negative selection, after which naive cells were positively selected on CD45RA and the remaining negative fraction served as the memory subset. Blood was collected by leukapheresis, and PBMCs were isolated by Ficoll-Histopaque density gradient centrifugation and then cryopreserved in liquid nitrogen vapor phase. Purity and quantity of every magnetically sorted T cell population were checked by analytical flow cytometry. Genomic DNA was isolated from every sorted fraction and measured by UV absorbance on a Nanodrop 2000c. The CDR3 holds 11 amino acids from the cysteine to the phenylalanine. CDR3 DNA only is kept here, 33 bases in frame from base 1. The germline ends are 11 bases apart after V is trimmed by 4 bases and J by 7 bases. Per the germline V gene, SQVTM is the CDR1 and ANQGSEA is the CDR2.

TCR CDR3 regions were amplified from genomic DNA by multiplex PCR using the deep immunoSEQ assay. For each cell subset, the extracted genomic DNA was distributed evenly across all wells of several immunoSEQ 96-well plates, and each plate served as one replicate. For sorted subsets, approximately 190 ng of genomic DNA, equivalent to 25,000 to 35,000 T cell genomes, went into each replicate PCR. Purified libraries were quantified with a Qubit 3.0 fluorometer, sized on a Bioanalyzer 2100, and re-quantified with the KAPA Library Quantification kit. Every immunoSEQ 96-well plate was sequenced on a dedicated single-read 150-cycle Illumina NextSeq 550 flow cell. As for the original processing: Because only junctional sequences without quality scores were contained in the immunoSEQ output, filtering matching that applied to full-length reads could not be performed. To assign V/J genes and CDR3, sequences were annotated against IMGT germline references using PyIR, a Python wrapper for IgBLAST v1.9. Reads were filtered out if the reads had weak V/J assignments (E-value above 1e-6), no CDR3, stop codons, out-of-frame junctions, or ambiguous translated residues. A V3J clonotype was defined by an identical inferred V gene, J gene, and CDR3 amino acid sequence. The percentage overlap between two repertoires was calculated by dividing the number of shared unique clonotypes by the size of the smaller repertoire. Three approaches were used to assess repertoire richness: RTK rarefaction, the Chao1 estimator, and Recon v2.1 estimates of unobserved clonotypes. Generation probabilities for all TCRbeta clonotypes obtained by the gDNA method from a handful of donors were computed using OLGA. As stored in TCRdb, this immuneACCESS dataset retains in-frame rearrangements with V and J assigned. A fraction of the clones does not appear; measured against another copy, unresolved V genes explain less than half of the discrepancy, and the remainder lacks a known reason. The V and J calls and clone size were taken over from that table, and D and trimming were inferred from the DNA. The sample table lists some 2,000,000 clones, roughly 94% of them with a count of one. Clones ranked in the top ten supply 0.13% of the sample.

The source is a man between 18 and 29 years old in good health. The source material was naive CD4+ T cells sorted from blood. This specimen's cell subset or site label, per the study, means: CD45RA+ positively selected. The rearrangement joined TRBV29-1 to TRBJ2-7; the D segment cannot be called with confidence. DNA sequence: TGCAGCGTTGCTGAGGTGGGGGAGCAGTACTTC. It encodes CSVAEVGEQYF.